The present T cell receptor (beta chain) was sequenced within a study of cytomegalovirus exposure and HLA in healthy donors. The germline V gene encodes CDR1 PRHDT and CDR2 FYEKMQ (reference sequence). V lost 5 bases, J lost 0 bases, and 11 bases lay in between. This CDR3 is 14 amino acids long. On this clone: Its antigen is as yet unknown.

Study-wide results and caveats: Most subjects' HLA-A and HLA-B alleles were reportedly predicted from TCR beta sequences. Specific recognition of CMV antigens was confirmed in vitro for a few chains (all CMV-associated). Evidence from a later analysis indicated that most CMV-associated TCR beta chains looked HLA-restricted.

PCR amplification relied on 60 Vbeta primers (plus 13 Jbeta primers). Original processing methods: Around 10 million shared chains were among around 80 million unique TCR beta chains counted in a later analysis. Sequenced by immunoSEQ multiplex PCR; TCRdb stores in-frame clones only, minus some. That table furnishes V, J and clone size, whereas the DNA furnished D and trimming. The data show 150,000 to 200,000 clones, with approximately 82% seen just once and over 1.1% held by the top ten. Sequenced input: PBMCs. The rearrangement uses TRBV13 and TRBJ2-7; D possibly corresponds to TRBD1 (6 bases). The TCR sequence derives from a male donor in good health and CMV-seronegative. Here the CDR3 DNA reads TGTGCCAGCAGCCCCCAGGGGCACTCCTACGAGCAGTACTTC. It encodes CASSPQGHSYEQYF.